This entry lists 24 T cell receptor beta chains sequenced from one sample in a study of blood T cell repertoires in COVID-19. Clones were read by immunoSEQ multiplex PCR, and TCRdb kept only the in-frame ones, dropping some. The profile shows over 65,000 clones, 81% of them singletons. Sequencing was carried out using peripheral blood. These receptors were taken from a man older than 75 with acute or convalescent COVID-19.

The V gene is TRBV28, the J gene TRBJ1-6; 8 bases map to TRBD1. CDR1 MDHEN and CDR2 SYDVKM come from the germline V gene. This CDR3 region has 15 residues. V lost 7 bases, J lost 6 bases, and 8 bases stayed unmatched. CDR3 loop: CASILSGQGNSPLHF. Here the CDR3 DNA reads TGTGCCAGCATTCTCTCTGGACAGGGTAATTCACCCCTCCACTTT.

The chain uses TRBV4-1 and TRBJ2-1; 8 nucleotides agree with TRBD2. This CDR3 comprises 13 residues. Germline loops: CDR1 MGHRA, CDR2 YSYEKL. V lost 0 bases, J lost 16 bases, and 8 bases stayed unmatched. CDR3 protein: CASSQDRGTRNFF. The CDR3 DNA is TGCGCCAGCAGCCAAGATCGCGGGACTAGGAACTTCTTC.

V usage is TRBV19 and J usage is TRBJ1-1; the D gene is possibly TRBD1 (6 bases). This CDR3 has 14 residues. CDR1 and CDR2 (germline): LNHDA, SQIVND (reference sequence). V shed 8 bases and J shed 1 base, with 14 bases lying between them. CDR3 amino acids: CASFKDSPNTEAFF. CDR3 sequence (DNA): TGTGCCAGTTTTAAGGACAGTCCGAACACTGAAGCTTTCTTT.

The V call is TRBV11-2, the J call TRBJ1-2, with 7 bases aligning to TRBD1. Germline values: CDR1 SGHAT, CDR2 FQNNGV. CDR3 length equals 14 residues. V lost 3 bases, J lost 7 bases, and 8 bases stayed unmatched. The CDR3 DNA follows: TGTGCCAGCAGCTTGAGACAGGGAGGATTTGGCTACACCTTC. It specifies CASSLRQGGFGYTF.

The chain has TRBV5-1 and TRBJ1-4; D ambiguous. Germline CDR1 is SGHRS and CDR2 is YFSETQ. The CDR3 consists of 15 residues. Trimming shortened V by 4 bases and J by 0 bases, and 10 bases separated the two germline ends. Here the CDR3 DNA reads TGCGCCAGCAGCCCGAGCACAGCAACTAATGAAAAACTGTTTTTT. Protein: CASSPSTATNEKLFF.

The chain carries TRBV7-2 and TRBJ2-3, with 8 bases matching TRBD2. The CDR3 totals 15 residues. The J segment lost 0 bases and the V segment lost 5 bases, leaving 4 bases of the junction unmatched. Germline assignment: CDR1 SGHTA and CDR2 FQGNSA. This CDR3 reads CASSPQRESTDTQYF. CDR3 nucleotides: TGTGCCAGCAGCCCTCAGCGGGAGAGCACAGATACGCAGTATTTT.

The V and J genes are TRBV5-1 and TRBJ2-3, with a weak D call TRBD1 (5 bases). Germline V gene sequence: CDR1 SGHRS, CDR2 YFSETQ. CDR3 size: 14 residues. V was cut by 2 bases and J by 4 bases, with 11 bases left in between. The CDR3 sequence: CASSLGRAADTQYF. CDR3 coding DNA: TGCGCCAGCAGCTTAGGCAGGGCGGCAGATACGCAGTATTTT.

The gene calls are TRBV9 and TRBJ2-3; weak D call: TRBD2 (6 bases). The CDR3 length is 14 residues. The V and J ends lost 4 bases and 1 base respectively, with 10 bases between them. Germline lookup yields CDR1 SGDLS and CDR2 YYNGEE. CDR3 bases: TGTGCCAGCAGCTCCTCTAGCGGCACAGATACGCAGTATTTT. Amino acids: CASSSSSGTDTQYF.

The V and J genes are TRBV18 and TRBJ2-1; 8 positions agree with TRBD2. The CDR3 covers 20 residues. CDR1 is KGHSH, CDR2 LQKENI, per germline. V shed 2 bases, J shed 2 bases, and the junction held 17 bases outside the gene matches. As DNA, the CDR3 is TGTGCCAGCTCACCAGAGGGGACTAGGAGGCAACTCGGGCCCTACAATGAGCAGTTCTTC. It specifies CASSPEGTRRQLGPYNEQFF. Looking up the rest from reference TRBV18 and TRBJ2-1 gives the full variable domain: NAGVMQNPRHLVRRRGQEARLRCSPMKGHSHVYWYRQLPEEGLKFMVYLQKENIIDESGMPKERFSAEFPKEGPSILRIQQVVRGDSAAYFCASSPEGTRRQLGPYNEQFFGPGTRLTVL.

The chain combines TRBV5-1 with TRBJ2-3; 7 bases map to TRBD1. The CDR3 runs to 16 residues. With 6 bases clipped from V and 1 base from J, the junction kept 11 bases outside the gene matches. Per germline, CDR1 SGHRS and CDR2 YFSETQ. In nucleotides, the CDR3 is TGCGCCAGCAAACCTACAGGGGTGGTGGGCACAGATACGCAGTATTTT. This sequence encodes CASKPTGVVGTDTQYF.

V gene TRBV7-9 combines with J gene TRBJ1-4; a weak D match, TRBD1 (6 bases). Trimming left V 4 bases short and J 4 bases short, with 10 bases between. The germline CDR1 and CDR2 sequences are SEHNR and FQNEAQ (reference sequence). The CDR3 length is 14 residues. DNA of the CDR3: TGTGCCAGCAGCTCTCGGGACAATAATGAAAAACTGTTTTTT. Protein product: CASSSRDNNEKLFF. The full variable domain, rest sourced from reference TRBV7-9 and TRBJ1-4, is DTGVSQNPRHKITKRGQNVTFRCDPISEHNRLYWYRQTLGQGPEFLTYFQNEAQLEKSRLLSDRFSAERPKGSFSTLEIQRTEQGDSAMYLCASSSRDNNEKLFFGSGTQLSVL.

In its sample, this clone was seen once. The rearrangement links TRBV5-5 to TRBJ2-7; D unresolved. Germline CDR1 and CDR2: SGHKS and YYEKEE (reference sequence). The CDR3 sequence is 13 residues long. V shed 1 base and J shed 2 bases, with 7 bases lying between them. DNA for the CDR3: TGTGCCAGCAGCTTGACTAAAACCTACGAGCAGTACTTC. Translated: CASSLTKTYEQYF.

The CDR3 nucleotides are TGTGCCACCAGTGACCCTCCAGGGGGCAGGGGAGAGACCCAGTACTTC. This encodes CATSDPPGGRGETQYF. The V call is TRBV24-1, the J call TRBJ2-5; 8 bases match TRBD1. J was trimmed by 4 bases and V by 4 bases; bases with no gene match: 10. CDR3 length: 16 residues. Germline V gene data show CDR1 as KGHDR and CDR2 as SFDVKD.

V usage is TRBV5-1 and J usage is TRBJ2-1; 7 positions agree with TRBD1. V shed 0 bases, J shed 0 bases, and the junction held 6 bases outside the gene matches. Germline V gives CDR1 SGHRS, CDR2 YFSETQ. The CDR3 runs to 17 residues. This chain's CDR3 is CASSLATGESSYNEQFF. The CDR3, as DNA: TGCGCCAGCAGCTTGGCTACAGGGGAGAGCTCCTACAATGAGCAGTTCTTC. Full variable domain (remainder filled in from reference TRBV5-1 and TRBJ2-1): KAGVTQTPRYLIKTRGQQVTLSCSPISGHRSVSWYQQTPGQGLQFLFEYFSETQRNKGNFPGRFSGRQFSNSRSEMNVSTLELGDSALYLCASSLATGESSYNEQFFGPGTRLTVL.

The chain recombines TRBV29-1 with TRBJ1-3, with D maybe TRBD1 (6 bases). The CDR3 spans 14 residues. Germline V gives CDR1 SQVTM, CDR2 ANQGSEA. Deletions cut 6 bases from V and 0 bases from J, with 12 bases between. The CDR3 DNA reads TGCAGCGTCTCTACAGGGTTCTCTGGAAACACCATATATTTT. Residues: CSVSTGFSGNTIYF.

The rearrangement links TRBV6-5 to TRBJ1-4; 9 bases line up with TRBD1. V was pared by 5 bases and J by 11 bases, with 9 bases of the junction left unmatched. This CDR3 has 14 residues. Germline V lookup: CDR1 MNHEY, CDR2 SVGAGI. CDR3 sequence (DNA): TGTGCCAGCAGTCCACCGGGACAGGGTCGGAAACTGTTTTTT. This codes for CASSPPGQGRKLFF.

J is TRBJ2-7 and V is TRBV28; 7 bases are a match to TRBD1. CDR1 MDHEN and CDR2 SYDVKM come from the germline V gene. CDR3 size: 14 residues. V lost 2 bases, J lost 3 bases, and 4 bases stayed unmatched. The CDR3 protein is CASSLAQGYYEQYF. CDR3 nucleotides: TGTGCCAGCAGTTTAGCACAGGGGTACTACGAGCAGTACTTC. The variable domain in full, completed from reference TRBV28 and TRBJ2-7, reads DVKVTQSSRYLVKRTGEKVFLECVQDMDHENMFWYRQDPGLGLRLIYFSYDVKMKEKGDIPEGYSVSREKKERFSLILESASTNQTSMYLCASSLAQGYYEQYFGPGTRLTVT.

The chain employs TRBV16 and TRBJ2-3, with no clear D. V was trimmed by 5 bases and J by 2 bases, leaving 8 bases between them. This CDR3 comprises 13 residues. Germline V gives CDR1 KGHSY, CDR2 FQNENV. Here the CDR3 DNA reads TGTGCCAGCAGCTACGACTCCACAGATACGCAGTATTTT. This encodes CASSYDSTDTQYF. The whole variable domain, remainder taken from reference TRBV16 and TRBJ2-3, is GEEVAQTPKHLVRGEGQKAKLYCAPIKGHSYVFWYQQVLKNEFKFLISFQNENVFDETGMPKERFSAKCLPNSPCSLEIQATKLEDSAVYFCASSYDSTDTQYFGPGTRLTVL.

The chain links TRBV6-2 or TRBV6-3 to TRBJ1-2, with D uncertain. Trimming stripped 2 bases from V and 11 bases from J, with 18 bases between. CDR3 length: 14 amino acids. CDR1 MNHEY and CDR2 SVGEGT come from the germline V gene. The CDR3 loop reads CASSYNDLTSRYTF. As DNA, the CDR3 is TGTGCCAGCAGTTACAACGACCTTACTTCGCGGTACACCTTC.

The chain joins TRBV18 to TRBJ2-3; D not certain. This CDR3 region has 12 residues. Trimming shortened V by 3 bases and J by 5 bases, and 6 bases separated the two germline ends. CDR1 is KGHSH, CDR2 LQKENI, per germline. CDR3 DNA sequence: TGTGCCAGCTCACCTCAAATAGATACGCAGTATTTT. Translated: CASSPQIDTQYF.

V and J are TRBV5-1 and TRBJ2-2; TRBD1 matches 8 bases. V lost 0 bases, J lost 1 base, and 2 bases stayed unmatched. The CDR3 covers 16 residues. Germline-derived CDR1 and CDR2 are SGHRS and YFSETQ. CDR3 nucleotides: TGCGCCAGCAGCTTGGCGACAGGGGTGAACACCGGGGAGCTGTTTTTT. As protein: CASSLATGVNTGELFF.

The chain combines TRBV19 with TRBJ1-4; 7 bases match TRBD1. Germline V gene sequence: CDR1 LNHDA, CDR2 SQIVND (reference sequence). V lost 0 bases to trimming and J lost 6 bases; unmatched junction nucleotides: 1. This CDR3 is built from 14 residues. The CDR3 region is CASSIDTGDEKLFF. In nucleotides, the CDR3 is TGTGCCAGTAGTATAGACACAGGGGATGAAAAACTGTTTTTT.

This chain uses TRBV10-3 with TRBJ2-7; D is undetermined. Germline V gene lookup returns CDR1 ENHRY and CDR2 SYGVKD. This CDR3 contains 15 residues. Trimming took 0 bases from V and 1 from J, leaving 10 bases between them. The CDR3 region has the DNA TGTGCCATCAGTGAGTCTTTAGCTGTGTCCTACGAGCAGTACTTC. Its protein is CAISESLAVSYEQYF.

This chain connects TRBV18 to TRBJ2-3; no firm D call. From germline, CDR1 is KGHSH and CDR2 LQKENI. The CDR3 loop spans 14 amino acids. Deletions cut 3 bases from V and 4 bases from J, with 11 bases between. The CDR3 coding sequence is TGTGCCAGCTCACCGAGAAAAATCCCAGATACGCAGTATTTT. Translation gives CASSPRKIPDTQYF.